These 24 T cell receptor beta chains were all obtained from the same sample, sequenced in a study of post-analysis software for immune sequencing data. Study-wide points: Comparison of patients with controls showed 4 to 6 TRBV segments more frequent in patients, TRBV5-6, TRBV5-1 and TRBV20-1 among them.

Sequencing libraries made from TCR beta cDNA carried unique molecular identifiers. Each CDR3 protein is one row after TCRdb ran MiXCR on the PCR reads. Among about 620,000 distinct CDR3 sequences listed, about 40% were seen once. These receptors' targets are unknown. The source material was blood. These TCRs come from a girl aged 10 to 17 with multiple sclerosis.

The chain joins TRBV11-2 to TRBJ1-2, with D possibly TRBD1 on 5 matching bases. Trimming pared 4 bases from V and 3 bases from J, leaving 9 bases between. Per germline, CDR1 SGHAT and CDR2 FQNNGV. The CDR3 runs 13 residues. DNA of the CDR3: TGTGCCAGCAGCTCGGGACGGCACTATGGCTACACCTTC. It yields the protein CASSSGRHYGYTF.

The CDR3 DNA reads as TGTGCCAGCAGTGAATCCCAGGGGGCAGATACGCAGTATTTT. Translation gives CASSESQGADTQYF. The J gene is TRBJ2-3, the V gene TRBV25-1, with 7 bases identical to TRBD1. Trimming removed 1 base from V and 4 bases from J; junction bases left unmatched: 2. The germline gives CDR1 MGHDK, CDR2 SYGVNS. This CDR3 is built from 14 residues.

In DNA, the CDR3 is TGTGCCAGCAGTTACTCCAGAACCGTGGGGCATCAGCCCCAGCATTTT. Translated: CASSYSRTVGHQPQHF. The J gene is TRBJ1-5, the V gene TRBV6-6, with D tentatively TRBD1 (5 bases). This CDR3 has 16 amino acids. The germline gives CDR1 MNHNY, CDR2 SVGAGI (reference sequence). Trimming left V 0 bases short and J 5 bases short, with 14 bases between.

J is TRBJ2-5 and V is TRBV20-1; 8 positions match TRBD2. V lost 4 bases and J lost 4; bases outside the gene matches: 17. Germline V lookup: CDR1 DFQATT, CDR2 SNEGSKA (reference sequence). The CDR3 has 17 amino acids. CDR3 sequence: CSATPRLAGSGRETQYF. CDR3 DNA sequence: TGCAGTGCTACCCCAAGGCTAGCGGGTTCTGGTAGAGAGACCCAGTACTTC.

The gene calls are TRBV11-2 and TRBJ2-3; D uncertain. V gave up 2 bases and J gave up 2 bases, with 8 bases separating them. Germline loops: CDR1 SGHAT, CDR2 FQNNGV. This CDR3 comprises 14 residues. The CDR3 loop reads CASSLRLDTDTQYF. CDR3 in DNA: TGTGCCAGCAGCTTACGACTCGACACAGATACGCAGTATTTT.

This clonotype was counted a few times. The chain employs TRBV4-1 and TRBJ2-1; 9 bases agree with TRBD2. CDR1 MGHRA and CDR2 YSYEKL come from the germline V gene. There are 16 residues in the CDR3. V lost 1 base to trimming and J lost 6 bases; unmatched junction nucleotides: 7. The CDR3 loop is CASSQVSGRFSNEQFF. The CDR3 nucleotides are TGCGCCAGCAGCCAAGTCAGCGGGAGGTTCTCCAATGAGCAGTTCTTC.

The chain employs TRBV25-1 and TRBJ1-2, with 7 bases identical to TRBD1. V shed 3 bases, J shed 3 bases, and the junction held 7 bases outside the gene matches. CDR1 is MGHDK, CDR2 SYGVNS, per germline. CDR3 length: 15 amino acids. CDR3 DNA: TGTGCCAGCAGTGATTATACAGGGGCCGACTATGGCTACACCTTC. This encodes CASSDYTGADYGYTF.

The chain employs TRBV12-3 or TRBV12-4 and TRBJ2-3; no clear D gene. The CDR3 has 13 residues. V was pared by 4 bases and J by 3 bases, with 8 bases between. CDR3 in DNA: TGTGCCAGCAGTTCCCCCATGACAGATACGCAGTATTTT. It translates to CASSSPMTDTQYF.

The V gene is TRBV5-1, the J gene TRBJ1-2; tentative D call: TRBD1 (6 bases). This CDR3 comprises 15 residues. CDR1 is SGHRS and CDR2 is YFSETQ in the germline V gene. Trimming pared 4 bases from V and 3 bases from J, leaving 16 bases between. CDR3: CASSPLGGADYGYTF. The CDR3, as DNA: TGCGCCAGCAGCCCGCTTGGGGGCGCGGACTATGGCTACACCTTC.

The V call is TRBV6-5, the J call TRBJ2-6; possibly TRBD1 for D (5 bases). CDR1 is MNHEY and CDR2 is SVGAGI in the germline V gene. Trimming left V 4 bases short and J 10 bases short, with 14 bases between. CDR3 length: 14 residues. For the CDR3, the DNA is TGTGCCAGCAGTTTCCGCAGGGCCTCGAACGTCCTGACTTTC. Its protein product is CASSFRRASNVLTF.

In nucleotides, the CDR3 is TGTGCCATCAGTGAGACGGGGTCCGAGACCCAGTACTTC. It is translated as CAISETGSETQYF. This chain uses TRBV10-3 with TRBJ2-5; D might be TRBD2 (5 bases). The CDR3 has 13 residues. CDR1 and CDR2 (germline): ENHRY, SYGVKD. V was clipped by 2 bases and J by 5 bases, with 9 bases between them.

This clonotype was detected a few times. The rearrangement uses TRBV2 and TRBJ2-7; 11 bases align to TRBD1. Germline CDR1 is SNHLY and CDR2 is FYNNEI. After removal of 8 bases from V and 1 base from J, the junction contained 4 bases not matched to a gene. There are 14 residues in the CDR3. Here the CDR3 DNA reads TGTGCCAGCCGGGACAGGGGGAAATCCTACGAGCAGTACTTC. Its protein product is CASRDRGKSYEQYF. The full variable domain, completed using reference TRBV2 and TRBJ2-7, is EPEVTQTPSHQVTQMGQEVILRCVPISNHLYFYWYRQILGQKVEFLVSFYNNEISEKSEIFDDQFSVERPDGSNFTLKIRSTKLEDSAMYFCASRDRGKSYEQYFGPGTRLTVT.

This clonotype has a handful of counts. CDR3 loop: CASSVLGRNYGYTF. The CDR3 nucleotides read TGTGCCAGCAGTGTTCTCGGGCGTAACTATGGCTACACCTTC. The chain joins TRBV25-1 to TRBJ1-2; D call uncertain. Trimming took off 4 bases at V and 1 base at J, with 10 bases between the two ends. The CDR3 length is 14 residues. Germline CDR1 reads MGHDK; CDR2 reads SYGVNS.

The table lists this clonotype with a few counts. The V gene is TRBV20-1, the J gene TRBJ2-1; the match to TRBD1 covers 8 bases. Germline-derived CDR1 and CDR2 are DFQATT and SNEGSKA (reference sequence). The CDR3 has 18 amino acids. J lost 7 bases, V lost 0 bases, and 17 bases had no gene match. CDR3 protein: CSARDLLTGTGAQNEQFF. In DNA form, the CDR3 reads TGCAGTGCTAGAGATCTTTTGACTGGGACAGGAGCTCAAAATGAGCAGTTCTTC.

The rearrangement joins TRBV29-1 to TRBJ2-3; 9 bases line up with TRBD2. Germline CDR1 SQVTM, CDR2 ANQGSEA. The CDR3 length is 13 residues. The V and J ends lost 6 bases and 5 bases, in that order; junction bases with no gene match: 6. CDR3: CSVLGTSLDTQYF. In DNA form, the CDR3 reads TGCAGCGTGCTCGGGACTAGCCTAGATACGCAGTATTTT.

V gene TRBV5-1 combines with J gene TRBJ2-3; TRBD1 matches at 10 bases. The V and J ends lost 0 bases and 3 bases, in that order; junction bases with no gene match: 7. This CDR3 has 17 amino acids. CDR1 is SGHRS and CDR2 is YFSETQ in the germline V gene. CDR3 coding DNA: TGCGCCAGCAGCTTGGGGGTCCGGGACAGGGGTACAGATACGCAGTATTTT. Protein sequence: CASSLGVRDRGTDTQYF.

A few counts support this clonotype. The rearrangement uses TRBV29-1 and TRBJ2-4, with 9 bases fitting TRBD1. After removal of 4 bases from V and 5 bases from J, the junction contained 9 bases not matched to a gene. The CDR3 contains 15 residues. The germline gives CDR1 SQVTM, CDR2 ANQGSEA. The CDR3 protein is CSVGYRDRAQNIQYF. In DNA form, the CDR3 reads TGCAGCGTTGGCTACCGGGACAGGGCCCAAAACATTCAGTACTTC.

The sample holds a few counts of this clonotype. The rearrangement links TRBV11-2 to TRBJ2-5; TRBD1 or TRBD2 may be the D gene (5 bases each). Trimming left V 7 bases short and J 4 bases short, with 16 bases between. CDR1 and CDR2 from the germline V gene are SGHAT and FQNNGV. There are 14 residues in the CDR3. The CDR3 DNA reads TGTGCCAGCACCCATCCGGGGCCCCGAGAGACCCAGTACTTC. It encodes CASTHPGPRETQYF.

This clonotype was seen only a few times. This chain joins TRBV6-4 and TRBJ2-3; D is possibly TRBD2 (5 bases). Trimming pared 4 bases from V and 3 bases from J, leaving 14 bases between. This CDR3 is 15 amino acids long. Germline V CDR1 and CDR2: MRHNA, SNTAGT. The CDR3 region is CASSVSIGVTDTQYF. The CDR3 nucleotides are TGTGCCAGCAGTGTTTCCATCGGGGTTACAGATACGCAGTATTTT.

Comment on this clonotype: An end of the junction differs from the germline gene, which may be a read error. The V call is TRBV27, the J call TRBJ2-2; no definite D call. This CDR3 region has 17 residues. Germline CDR1 is MNHEY and CDR2 is SMNVEV (reference sequence). The CDR3 loop is CASSPIVRASNTGELFF. DNA for the CDR3: TGTGCCAGCAGTCCAATCGTCCGGGCTTCGAACACCGGTGAGCTGTTTTTT.

This rearrangement joins TRBV27 to TRBJ1-2; no clear D. Germline V CDR1 and CDR2: MNHEY, SMNVEV (reference sequence). This CDR3 spans 14 amino acids. V shed 2 bases and J shed 4 bases, with 11 bases lying between them. DNA for the CDR3: TGTGCCAGCAGTTTACTCGCCGGAGGCTATGGCTACACCTTC. This codes for CASSLLAGGYGYTF.

The rearrangement uses TRBV7-4 and TRBJ1-2; 8 bases map to TRBD1. CDR3 length: 13 residues. V lost 2 bases and J lost 10; bases outside the gene matches: 6. Germline CDR1 reads SGHVT; CDR2 reads SQSDAQ. CDR3 nucleotides: TGTGCCAGCAGCTTAATTGTGACAGGGGACTACACCTTC. It is translated as CASSLIVTGDYTF.

This rearrangement joins TRBV7-3 to TRBJ2-7; D may be TRBD1 or TRBD2 (5 bases each). The length of the CDR3 is 15 residues. Per germline, CDR1 SGHTA and CDR2 FQGTGA. V lost 5 bases and J lost 2, with 16 bases in between. The chain's CDR3 is CASSKGRTRPYEQYF. The CDR3, as DNA: TGTGCCAGCAGCAAGGGACGGACCCGGCCCTACGAGCAGTACTTC.

The chain links TRBV7-2 to TRBJ2-5; maybe TRBD1 (8 bases). Per the germline V gene, CDR1 is SGHTA and CDR2 is FQGNSA. Trimming took off 7 bases at V and 5 bases at J, with 20 bases between the two ends. The CDR3 loop spans 15 amino acids. CDR3 region: CASTKTGGGLETQYF. Written as DNA, the CDR3 is TGTGCCAGCACTAAAACAGGGGGGGGTCTGGAGACCCAGTACTTC.